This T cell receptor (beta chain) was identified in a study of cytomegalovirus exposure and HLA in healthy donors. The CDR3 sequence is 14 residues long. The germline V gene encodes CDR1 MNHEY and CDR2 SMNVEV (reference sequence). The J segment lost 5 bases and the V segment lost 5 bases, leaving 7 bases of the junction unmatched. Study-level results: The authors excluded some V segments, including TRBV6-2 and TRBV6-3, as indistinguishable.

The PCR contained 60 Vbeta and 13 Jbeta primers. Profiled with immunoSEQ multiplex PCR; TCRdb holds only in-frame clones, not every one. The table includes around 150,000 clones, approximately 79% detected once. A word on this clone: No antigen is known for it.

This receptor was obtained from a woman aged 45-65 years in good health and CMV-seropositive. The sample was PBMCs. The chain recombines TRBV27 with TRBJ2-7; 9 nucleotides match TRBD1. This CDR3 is CASSGLTGGDEQYF. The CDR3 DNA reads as TGTGCCAGCAGTGGGTTGACAGGGGGTGACGAGCAGTACTTC.